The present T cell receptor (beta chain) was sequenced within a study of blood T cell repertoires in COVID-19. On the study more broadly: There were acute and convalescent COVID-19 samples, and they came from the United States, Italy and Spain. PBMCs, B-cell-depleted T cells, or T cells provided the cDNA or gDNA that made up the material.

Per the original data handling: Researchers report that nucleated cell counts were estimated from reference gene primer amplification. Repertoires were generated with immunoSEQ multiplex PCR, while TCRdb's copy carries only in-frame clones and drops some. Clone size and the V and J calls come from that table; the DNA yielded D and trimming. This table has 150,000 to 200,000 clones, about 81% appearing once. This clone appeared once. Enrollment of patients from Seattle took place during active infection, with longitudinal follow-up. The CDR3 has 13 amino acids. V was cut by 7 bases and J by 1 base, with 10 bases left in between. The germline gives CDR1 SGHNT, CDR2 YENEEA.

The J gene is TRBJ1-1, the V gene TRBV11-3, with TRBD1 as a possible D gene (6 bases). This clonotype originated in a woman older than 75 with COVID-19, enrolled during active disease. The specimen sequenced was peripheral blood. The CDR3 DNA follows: TGTGCCAGCAAGGGGGATTCGAACACTGAAGCTTTCTTT. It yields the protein CASKGDSNTEAFF.